The entry below gives a single T cell receptor (beta chain) sequence along with its context. Its matching antigen is unknown. The sample is drawn from a study of CD8 T cells in ankylosing spondylitis. TCRdb reprocessed the 5' RACE reads with MiXCR, giving one entry per CDR3 protein. The sample has about 160,000 distinct CDR3 sequences; under 45% are singletons. Findings and caveats of the study: Earlier authors reported some of these motif variants in reactive arthritis synovial fluid and blood.

CDR3 length: 15 residues. Trimming pared 2 bases from V and 3 bases from J, leaving 14 bases between. The germline gives CDR1 MGHRA, CDR2 YSYEKL. The chain employs TRBV4-1 and TRBJ2-7; D is uncertain. The sequenced material came from synovial fluid, either unsorted or a sorted T cell fraction (not recorded which). The source of this sequence is a male donor with ankylosing spondylitis. CDR3 residues: CASSQIELDGYEQYF. CDR3 in DNA: TGCGCCAGCAGCCAAATCGAGTTGGACGGCTACGAGCAGTACTTC.